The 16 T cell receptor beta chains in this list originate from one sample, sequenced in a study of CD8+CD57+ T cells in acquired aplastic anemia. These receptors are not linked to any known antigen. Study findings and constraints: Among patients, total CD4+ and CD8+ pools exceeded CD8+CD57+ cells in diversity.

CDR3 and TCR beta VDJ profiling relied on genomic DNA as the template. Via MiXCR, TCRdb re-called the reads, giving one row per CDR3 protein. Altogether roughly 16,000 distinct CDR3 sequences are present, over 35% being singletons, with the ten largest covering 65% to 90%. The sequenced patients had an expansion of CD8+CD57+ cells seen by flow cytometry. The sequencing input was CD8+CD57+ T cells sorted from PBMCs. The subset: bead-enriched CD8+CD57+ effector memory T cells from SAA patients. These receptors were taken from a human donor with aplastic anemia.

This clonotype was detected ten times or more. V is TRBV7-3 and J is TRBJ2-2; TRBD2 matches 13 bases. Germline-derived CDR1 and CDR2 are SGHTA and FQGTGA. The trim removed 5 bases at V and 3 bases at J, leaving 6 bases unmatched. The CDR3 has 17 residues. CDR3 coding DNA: TGTGCCAGCAGCCCGGGACTAGCGGGGACCCACACCGGGGAGCTGTTTTTT. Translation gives CASSPGLAGTHTGELFF.

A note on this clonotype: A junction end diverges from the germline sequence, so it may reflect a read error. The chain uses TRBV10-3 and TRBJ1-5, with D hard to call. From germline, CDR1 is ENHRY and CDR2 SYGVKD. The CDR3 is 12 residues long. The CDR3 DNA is TGTGCCATAGGACCGAGCAGTCAGCCCCAGCGTTTT. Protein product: CAIGPSSQPQRF.

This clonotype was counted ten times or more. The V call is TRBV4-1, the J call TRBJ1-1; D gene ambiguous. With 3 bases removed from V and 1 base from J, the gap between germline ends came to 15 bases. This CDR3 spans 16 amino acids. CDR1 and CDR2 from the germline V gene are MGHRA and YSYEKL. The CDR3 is CASSHPRPSANTEAFF. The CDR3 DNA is TGCGCCAGCAGCCACCCAAGGCCCTCGGCGAACACTGAAGCTTTCTTT.

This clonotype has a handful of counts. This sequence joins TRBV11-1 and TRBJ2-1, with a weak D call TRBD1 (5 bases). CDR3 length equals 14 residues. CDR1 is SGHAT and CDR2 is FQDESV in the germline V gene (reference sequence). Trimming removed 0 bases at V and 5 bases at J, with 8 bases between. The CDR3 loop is CASSLAGAHNEQFF. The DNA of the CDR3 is TGTGCCAGCAGCTTAGCAGGGGCGCACAATGAGCAGTTCTTC.

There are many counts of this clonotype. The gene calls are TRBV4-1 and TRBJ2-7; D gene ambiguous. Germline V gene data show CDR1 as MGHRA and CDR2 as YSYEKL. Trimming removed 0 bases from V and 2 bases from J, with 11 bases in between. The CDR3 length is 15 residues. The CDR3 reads CASSQENWAPYEQYF. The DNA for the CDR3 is TGCGCCAGCAGCCAAGAGAACTGGGCCCCCTACGAGCAGTACTTC.

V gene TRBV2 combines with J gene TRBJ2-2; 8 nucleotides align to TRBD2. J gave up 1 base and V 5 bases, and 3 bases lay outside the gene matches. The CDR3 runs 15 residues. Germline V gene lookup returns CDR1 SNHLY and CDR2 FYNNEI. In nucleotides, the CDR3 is TGTGCCAGCAGTCCCGCGGGGGGGAACACCGGGGAGCTGTTTTTT. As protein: CASSPAGGNTGELFF.

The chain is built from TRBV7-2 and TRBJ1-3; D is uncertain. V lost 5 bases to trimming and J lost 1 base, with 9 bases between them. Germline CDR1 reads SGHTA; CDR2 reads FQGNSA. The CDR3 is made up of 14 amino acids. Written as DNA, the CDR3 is TGTGCCAGCAGCCCGGGAAGTTCTGGAAACACCATATATTTT. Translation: CASSPGSSGNTIYF.

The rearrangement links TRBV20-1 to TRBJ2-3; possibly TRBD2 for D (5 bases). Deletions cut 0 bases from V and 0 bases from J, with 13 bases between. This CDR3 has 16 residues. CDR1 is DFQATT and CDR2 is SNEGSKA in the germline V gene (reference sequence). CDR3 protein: CSARDLDYPSTDTQYF. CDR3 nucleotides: TGCAGTGCTAGAGATCTTGACTACCCGAGCACAGATACGCAGTATTTT.

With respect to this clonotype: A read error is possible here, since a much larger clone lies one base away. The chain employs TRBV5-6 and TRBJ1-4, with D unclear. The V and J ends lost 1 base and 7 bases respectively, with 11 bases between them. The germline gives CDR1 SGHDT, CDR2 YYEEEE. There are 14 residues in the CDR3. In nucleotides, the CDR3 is TGTGCCAGCAGCTTGTCGGATTCTGGTGAAAAACTGTTTTTT. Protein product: CASSLSDSGEKLFF.

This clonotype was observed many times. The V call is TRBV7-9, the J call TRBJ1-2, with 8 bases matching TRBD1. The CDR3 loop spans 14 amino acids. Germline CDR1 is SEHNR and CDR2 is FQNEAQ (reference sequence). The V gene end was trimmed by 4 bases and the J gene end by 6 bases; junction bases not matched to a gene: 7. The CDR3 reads CASSSWTGTHGYTF. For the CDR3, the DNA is TGTGCCAGCAGCTCCTGGACAGGGACCCATGGCTACACCTTC.

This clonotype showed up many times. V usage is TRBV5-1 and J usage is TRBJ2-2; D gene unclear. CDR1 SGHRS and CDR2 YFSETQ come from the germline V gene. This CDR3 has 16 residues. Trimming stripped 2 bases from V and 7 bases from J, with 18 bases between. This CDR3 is CASSLTSRLVVGELFF. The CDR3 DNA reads TGCGCCAGCAGCTTAACTTCCCGTCTGGTGGTCGGGGAGCTGTTTTTT.

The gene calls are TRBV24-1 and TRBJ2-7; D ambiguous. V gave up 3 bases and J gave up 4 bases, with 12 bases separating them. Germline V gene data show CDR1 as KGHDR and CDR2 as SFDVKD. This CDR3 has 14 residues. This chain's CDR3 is CATSDQQLFYEQYF. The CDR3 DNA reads TGTGCCACCAGTGATCAGCAACTCTTTTACGAGCAGTACTTC.

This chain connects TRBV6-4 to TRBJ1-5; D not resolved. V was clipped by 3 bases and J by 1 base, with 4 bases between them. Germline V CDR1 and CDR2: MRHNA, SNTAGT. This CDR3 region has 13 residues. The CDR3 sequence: CASSEGSNQPQHF. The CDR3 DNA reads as TGTGCCAGCAGTGAGGGAAGCAATCAGCCCCAGCATTTT.

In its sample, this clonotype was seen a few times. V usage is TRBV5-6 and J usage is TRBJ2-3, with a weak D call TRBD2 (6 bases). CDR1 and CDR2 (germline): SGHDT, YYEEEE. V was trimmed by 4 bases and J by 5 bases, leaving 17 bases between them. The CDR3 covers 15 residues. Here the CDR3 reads CASSKPGLQGDTQYF. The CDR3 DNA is TGTGCCAGCAGCAAACCGGGACTTCAAGGAGATACGCAGTATTTT. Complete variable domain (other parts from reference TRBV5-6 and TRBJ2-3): DAGVTQSPTHLIKTRGQQVTLRCSPKSGHDTVSWYQQALGQGPQFIFQYYEEEERQRGNFPDRFSGHQFPNYSSELNVNALLLGDSALYLCASSKPGLQGDTQYFGPGTRLTVL.

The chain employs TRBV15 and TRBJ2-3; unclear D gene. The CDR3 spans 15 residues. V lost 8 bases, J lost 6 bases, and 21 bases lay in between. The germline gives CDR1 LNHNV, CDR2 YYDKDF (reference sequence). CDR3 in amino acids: CATGGDNGPSDTQYF. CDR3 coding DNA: TGTGCCACCGGCGGAGACAATGGACCCTCGGATACGCAGTATTTT. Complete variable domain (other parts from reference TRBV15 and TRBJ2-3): DAMVIQNPRYQVTQFGKPVTLSCSQTLNHNVMYWYQQKSSQAPKLLFHYYDKDFNNEADTPDNFQSRRPNTSFCFLDIRSPGLGDTAMYLCATGGDNGPSDTQYFGPGTRLTVL.

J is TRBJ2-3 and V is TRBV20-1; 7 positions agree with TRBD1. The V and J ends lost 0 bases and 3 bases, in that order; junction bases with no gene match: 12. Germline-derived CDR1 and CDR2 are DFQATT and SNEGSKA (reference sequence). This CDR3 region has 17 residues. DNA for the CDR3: TGCAGTGCTAGAGATCACAGACAGGGTTGGGGTACAGATACGCAGTATTTT. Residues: CSARDHRQGWGTDTQYF.